The 23 T cell receptor beta chains in this list originate from one sample, sequenced in a study of Ad26.COV2.S vaccination and SARS-CoV-2 variants. The treatment: around 19 received Ad26.COV2.S at low or high dose, single or two shots; 5 received placebo; per-sample allocation not given. Sampling took place 63 days after the first vaccine or placebo injection. The repertoire was sequenced with immunoSEQ multiplex PCR; TCRdb's copy has only in-frame clones and lacks some. This table holds 440,000 or so clones, approximately 90% found once. Sequenced material: peripheral blood, taken in a trial of Ad26.COV2.S vaccine versus placebo. These receptors were collected from a person aged 18-60 years who received the Ad26.COV2.S COVID-19 vaccine or a placebo.

This chain links TRBV5-1 with TRBJ2-7; no definite D call. The CDR3 extends over 11 amino acids. The germline CDR1 and CDR2 sequences are SGHRS and YFSETQ. V dropped 2 bases and J dropped 5 bases, with 5 bases sitting between them. The CDR3 DNA sequence: TGCGCCAGCAGCTTTAATCACGAGCAGTACTTC. This gives the protein CASSFNHEQYF.

This clone was observed a single time. V and J are TRBV10-3 and TRBJ2-1; either TRBD1 or TRBD2 may fit D (6 bases each). Germline values: CDR1 ENHRY, CDR2 SYGVKD. The CDR3 totals 16 residues. V gave up 0 bases and J gave up 7 bases, with 16 bases separating them. The CDR3 DNA sequence: TGTGCCATCAGTGAGTCGAAGGGGGGCAAGTTTAATGAGCAGTTCTTC. Its translation: CAISESKGGKFNEQFF.

V is TRBV4-3 and J is TRBJ1-2; weak D call: TRBD1 (5 bases). This CDR3 comprises 15 residues. The germline V and J ends were trimmed by 8 bases and 2 bases, with 18 bases remaining between them. Germline V gene lookup returns CDR1 LGHNA and CDR2 YSLEER. In DNA, the CDR3 is TGCGCCAGCCTACCACAGGTCGGCGCGAACTATGGCTACACCTTC. Translation: CASLPQVGANYGYTF.

The chain carries TRBV9 and TRBJ1-3; D uncertain. The CDR3 spans 15 residues. V lost 0 bases to trimming and J lost 2 bases, with 9 bases between them. Germline V gene data show CDR1 as SGDLS and CDR2 as YYNGEE. The CDR3 loop is CASSVGKVTGNTIYF. Written as DNA, the CDR3 is TGTGCCAGCAGCGTAGGGAAGGTTACTGGAAACACCATATATTTT.

This CDR3 is CASSKQGALVTDTQYF. The CDR3 DNA reads TGTGCCAGTAGTAAACAGGGGGCCCTAGTCACAGATACGCAGTATTTT. The chain recombines TRBV19 with TRBJ2-3; 9 bases fit TRBD1. The V gene's germline CDR1 is LNHDA and CDR2 SQIVND (reference sequence). The CDR3 is 16 amino acids. V lost 4 bases, J lost 2 bases, and 7 bases stayed unmatched.

The rearrangement uses TRBV6-5 and TRBJ2-3; unclear D gene. Trimming removed 7 bases at V and 1 base at J, with 15 bases between. The CDR3 extends over 15 amino acids. From germline, CDR1 is MNHEY and CDR2 SVGAGI. The chain's CDR3 is CASKTWIRGTDTQYF. CDR3 bases: TGTGCCAGCAAGACGTGGATACGTGGCACAGATACGCAGTATTTT.

This chain links TRBV3-1 (or the pseudogene TRBV3-2) with TRBJ1-6, with 7 nucleotides matching TRBD1. The CDR3 consists of 15 residues. V was pared by 1 base and J by 4 bases, with 1 base of the junction left unmatched. The germline V gene has CDR1 LGHDT and CDR2 YNNKEL (reference sequence). The CDR3 protein is CASSQGDRYNSPLHF. CDR3 bases: TGTGCCAGCAGCCAAGGGGACAGATATAATTCACCCCTCCACTTT.

The CDR3 DNA reads as TGTGCCAGCAGTTTAGGAGGGGGCTTGAATGGCTACACCTTC. Amino acids: CASSLGGGLNGYTF. V gene TRBV28 combines with J gene TRBJ1-2, with 7 positions matching TRBD1. Germline CDR1 MDHEN, CDR2 SYDVKM. After removal of 2 bases from V and 6 bases from J, the junction contained 6 bases not matched to a gene. The CDR3 sequence is 14 residues long.

This clone was counted a single time. The rearrangement joins TRBV11-2 to TRBJ1-1; D not resolved. CDR1 and CDR2 (germline): SGHAT, FQNNGV. Deletions cut 5 bases from V and 5 bases from J, with 21 bases between. The CDR3 spans 16 residues. CDR3 coding DNA: TGTGCCAGCAGCCTCCTGAGGTATAGTTTCCGGACTGAAGCTTTCTTT. Its translation: CASSLLRYSFRTEAFF. The whole variable domain, filled in from reference TRBV11-2 and TRBJ1-1, reads EAGVAQSPRYKIIEKRQSVAFWCNPISGHATLYWYQQILGQGPKLLIQFQNNGVVDDSQLPKDRFSAERLKGVDSTLKIQPAKLEDSAVYLCASSLLRYSFRTEAFFGQGTRLTVV.

The rearrangement uses TRBV7-2 and TRBJ2-1; no clear D. Between the trimmed V and J ends, which lost 4 bases and 1 base, there was a span of 8 bases. The CDR3 runs to 14 residues. CDR1 is SGHTA, CDR2 FQGNSA, per germline. The chain's CDR3 is CASSSDGSYNEQFF. The DNA of the CDR3 is TGTGCCAGCAGCTCTGATGGTTCCTACAATGAGCAGTTCTTC.

The CDR3 is CASSTGQGWGEQGYTF. CDR3 bases: TGTGCCAGCAGTACGGGACAGGGTTGGGGGGAGCAAGGCTACACCTTC. V gene TRBV2 combines with J gene TRBJ1-2; 9 bases map to TRBD1. Germline assignment: CDR1 SNHLY and CDR2 FYNNEI. This CDR3 comprises 16 residues. Trimming at V came to 5 bases and at J to 8 bases, leaving 15 bases not matched to a gene.

The chain employs TRBV18 and TRBJ2-7, with a possible D match to TRBD1 (7 bases). Germline V gene data show CDR1 as KGHSH and CDR2 as LQKENI. This CDR3 is built from 16 residues. V gave up 2 bases and J gave up 5 bases, with 19 bases separating them. Written as DNA, the CDR3 is TGTGCCAGCTCACCAAGGCTTCCGGCAGGGGGGCACGAGCAGTACTTC. This gives the protein CASSPRLPAGGHEQYF.

J is TRBJ2-7 and V is TRBV18, with 8 positions matching TRBD1. Germline assignment: CDR1 KGHSH and CDR2 LQKENI. J lost 3 bases, V lost 3 bases, and 4 bases had no gene match. This CDR3 has 14 residues. CDR3 protein: CASSPPDRDYEQYF. CDR3 coding DNA: TGTGCCAGCTCACCCCCGGACAGGGACTACGAGCAGTACTTC.

This chain connects TRBV7-8 to TRBJ2-1; 16 nucleotides line up with TRBD2. Germline CDR1 SGHVS, CDR2 FQNEAQ. J gave up 12 bases and V 5 bases, and 4 bases lay outside the gene matches. The length of the CDR3 is 14 residues. The CDR3 region is CASSPGTSGRGQFF. The CDR3 DNA sequence: TGTGCCAGCAGCCCAGGGACTAGCGGGAGGGGGCAGTTCTTC.

The J gene is TRBJ2-1, the V gene TRBV27, with 9 bases that match TRBD2. The CDR3 has 16 amino acids. Germline V lookup: CDR1 MNHEY, CDR2 SMNVEV (reference sequence). V lost 2 bases, J lost 6 bases, and 8 bases stayed unmatched. The CDR3 loop is CASSLLRREGRNEQFF. The CDR3 bases are TGTGCCAGCAGTTTACTCCGGCGGGAGGGCCGCAATGAGCAGTTCTTC.

The V gene is TRBV20-1, the J gene TRBJ2-5; D possibly uses TRBD1 or TRBD2 (5 bases each). This CDR3 contains 13 residues. V lost 3 bases, J lost 5 bases, and 13 bases lay in between. Per germline, CDR1 DFQATT and CDR2 SNEGSKA (reference sequence). CDR3 nucleotide sequence: TGCAGTGCTAGTTCGGGGCCCTGGGAGACCCAGTACTTC. It translates to CSASSGPWETQYF.

Concerning this clone itself: Additional DNA sequences in this sample encode the identical CDR3. The V and J genes are TRBV19 and TRBJ2-5; unclear D gene. The CDR3 has 11 residues. V gave up 6 bases and J gave up 4 bases, with 6 bases separating them. Germline CDR1 and CDR2: LNHDA and SQIVND (reference sequence). This CDR3 reads CASRLRETQYF. CDR3 coding DNA: TGTGCCAGTAGATTGCGAGAGACCCAGTACTTC.

The V and J genes are TRBV12-3 or TRBV12-4 and TRBJ1-2, with 7 nucleotides matching TRBD1. Trimming took 2 bases from V and 8 from J; bases not matched to a gene: 5. This CDR3 has 13 amino acids. The CDR3 spells CASSLRDSEGYTF. The CDR3, as DNA: TGTGCCAGCAGTTTAAGGGACAGCGAGGGCTACACCTTC.

V and J are TRBV7-3 and TRBJ2-2, with D possibly matching TRBD2 (5 bases). Per the germline V gene, CDR1 is SGHTA and CDR2 is FQGTGA. The CDR3 runs 15 residues. V was clipped by 1 base and J by 5 bases, with 11 bases between them. DNA of the CDR3: TGTGCCAGCAGCTTAAGCGGGCATTCTACCGGGGAGCTGTTTTTT. It yields the protein CASSLSGHSTGELFF.

The rearrangement links TRBV3-1 (or the pseudogene TRBV3-2) to TRBJ2-7, with D possibly being TRBD1 (6 bases). This CDR3 has 15 residues. Germline V gene data show CDR1 as LGHDT and CDR2 as YNNKEL (reference sequence). V was clipped by 5 bases and J by 4 bases, with 18 bases between them. The CDR3 reads CASSAPGTPGYEQYF. The CDR3 nucleotides read TGTGCCAGCAGCGCCCCCGGGACACCAGGTTACGAGCAGTACTTC.

V gene TRBV7-3 combines with J gene TRBJ2-1; 9 nucleotides line up with TRBD2. Trimming removed 6 bases from V and 0 bases from J; junction bases left unmatched: 6. Germline V lookup: CDR1 SGHTA, CDR2 FQGTGA. The CDR3 sequence is 16 residues long. The CDR3 DNA reads TGTGCCAGCAGTCTTAGCGGGGGCGCCTCCTACAATGAGCAGTTCTTC. Translating it yields CASSLSGGASYNEQFF.

This sequence joins TRBV5-1 and TRBJ2-2; no definite D call. With 0 bases removed from V and 6 bases from J, the gap between germline ends came to 9 bases. Germline assignment: CDR1 SGHRS and CDR2 YFSETQ. The CDR3 totals 14 residues. The DNA of the CDR3 is TGCGCCAGCAGCTTGGTTTTTGGAGCCGGGGAGCTGTTTTTT. Protein: CASSLVFGAGELFF.

As DNA, the CDR3 is TGTGCCAGCAGTCCCGGGACTAGCGGGGGGGTCACAGATACGCAGTATTTT. Its translation is CASSPGTSGGVTDTQYF. The chain employs TRBV28 and TRBJ2-3, with TRBD2 identical over 16 bases. The CDR3 extends over 17 amino acids. Trimming at V came to 5 bases and at J to 2 bases, leaving 4 bases not matched to a gene. Per the germline V gene, CDR1 is MDHEN and CDR2 is SYDVKM.